This entry is about one TCR beta chain. Antigen: not known. Drawing of blood for sampling happened at baseline, at cycle 4 day 1, and at cycle 7 day 1. Only in-frame clones appear in the TCRdb table, and some are missing; sequencing was by immunoSEQ multiplex PCR. The sample lists roughly 53,000 clones; roughly 83% were seen once. The V segment lost 8 bases and the J segment 8 bases; nucleotides outside the gene matches: 13. The CDR3 spans 15 residues. Germline V gene sequence: CDR1 SNHLY, CDR2 FYNNEI. The data originate from a study of OX40 agonist ivuxolimab in advanced cancers. Overall study: A male proportion of about 84% was recorded, with mean age roughly 60 years and range 23 to 79. Notes on the study in general: CD4+ T cells averaged fewer expanded clones than CD8+ T cells.

This sample comprised CD4+ or CD8+ T cells sorted from blood, obtained in a trial of the OX40 agonist ivuxolimab. This chain joins TRBV2 and TRBJ2-1; 9 bases align to TRBD2. The TCR comes from an adult with an advanced solid tumor such as melanoma, head and neck, liver or kidney cancer. DNA of the CDR3: TGTGCCAGCCGACCAGGGACTAGCCCGATTGATGAGCAGTTCTTC. Its protein product is CASRPGTSPIDEQFF.